This TCR beta chain emerged from a study of cytomegalovirus exposure and HLA in healthy donors. Study results and limitations: Earlier results showed most TCR beta V segments being productive about 87% or about 30% of the time.

Details on this clone: Its antigen is not known.

V was cut by 8 bases and J by 8 bases, with 15 bases left in between. The CDR3 length is 13 residues. Per germline, CDR1 LNHDA and CDR2 SQIVND (reference sequence). The PCR ran on 60 Vbeta and 13 Jbeta primers. Sequencing used immunoSEQ multiplex PCR; TCRdb keeps in-frame clones, though not all of them. This table has 210,000 or so clones, around four fifths appearing once. This sequence was found in a boy aged 2 to 10 in good health and CMV-seronegative. The sample consisted of PBMCs. The rearrangement joins TRBV19 to TRBJ1-4; D call uncertain. The CDR3 nucleotides read TGTGCCAGTCCCTCGGCGGGTTGGGAAAAACTGTTTTTT. Amino acids: CASPSAGWEKLFF.